This T cell receptor beta chain is from a study of blood T cell repertoires in COVID-19. At the level of the study: COVID-19 samples, acute and convalescent, were from the United States, Italy and Spain. The cDNA or gDNA used as material had been derived from T cells, B-cell-depleted T cells, or PBMCs.

Recruited during active infection, patients (from Seattle) were subsequently followed longitudinally. Original handling: From reference gene primer amplification, estimates of nucleated cell counts were derived. TCRdb's copy holds only in-frame clones and misses some; the assay was immunoSEQ multiplex PCR. Clonal size and the V and J genes are those of that table, whereas D and trimming came from the DNA. There are 400,000 to 450,000 clones in the sample; around nine tenths occur only once, and 0.7% to 0.85% lies in the top ten. Trimming took 3 bases from V and 1 from J, leaving 8 bases between them. The CDR3 sequence is 14 residues long. Germline-derived CDR1 and CDR2 are LGHNT and FRNRAP.

The sample comprised peripheral blood. The chain couples TRBV12-5 to TRBJ2-3; D remains ambiguous. The receptor was isolated from a man younger than 35 with COVID-19, enrolled during active disease. The CDR3 nucleotides read TGTGCTAGTGGTTTAGGCCGGGGCACAGATACGCAGTATTTT. This sequence encodes CASGLGRGTDTQYF.